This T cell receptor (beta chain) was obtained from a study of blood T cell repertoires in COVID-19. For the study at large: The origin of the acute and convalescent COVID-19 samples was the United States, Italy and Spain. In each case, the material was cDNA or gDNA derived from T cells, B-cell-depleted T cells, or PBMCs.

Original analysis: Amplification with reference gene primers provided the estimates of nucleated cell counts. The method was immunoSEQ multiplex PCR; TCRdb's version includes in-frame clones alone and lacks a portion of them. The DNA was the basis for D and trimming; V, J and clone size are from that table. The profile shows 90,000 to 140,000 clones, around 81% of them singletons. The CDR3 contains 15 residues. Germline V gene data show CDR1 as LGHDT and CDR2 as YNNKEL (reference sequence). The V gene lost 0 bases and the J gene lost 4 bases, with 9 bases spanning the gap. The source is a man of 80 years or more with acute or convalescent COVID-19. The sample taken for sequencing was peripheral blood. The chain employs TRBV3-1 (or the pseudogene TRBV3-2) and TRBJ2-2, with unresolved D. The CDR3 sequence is CASSQDVGPTGELFF. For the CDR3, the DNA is TGTGCCAGCAGCCAAGATGTGGGCCCCACCGGGGAGCTGTTTTTT.